The rows below give T cell receptor beta chains drawn from one sample of a study of CD8+ T cells in alopecia areata. Here immunoSEQ multiplex PCR was the method, and the copy in TCRdb shows in-frame clones only, minus some. The top ten hold around 10% of the sample, which has about 180,000 clones, 45% to 60% seen once. The sample was CD8+ T cells sorted from blood, taken at approximately week 51, from a patient treated with tofacitinib. The receptors were gathered from a human donor with alopecia areata. The CDR3 runs from the conserved cysteine through the conserved F or W. The D gene is left open where the match is weak. Clone size is shown for a subset of rows, as once, few, many or a class of expanded clone.

d_gene	v_gene	abundance	j_gene	CDR3aa	CDR3nt
.	TRBV2	.	TRBJ2-7	CATYARGIYEQYF	TGTGCCACCTACGCAAGGGGGATCTACGAGCAGTACTTC
.	TRBV5-1	.	TRBJ2-3	CASSLALSGGHTQYF	TGCGCCAGCAGCTTGGCCTTGTCTGGGGGGCATACGCAGTATTTT
.	TRBV30	once	TRBJ1-5	CAWSVGLENQPQHF	TGTGCCTGGAGTGTAGGGCTGGAAAATCAGCCCCAGCATTTT
.	TRBV27	.	TRBJ2-7	CASSFRGSYEQYF	TGTGCCAGCAGTTTTAGGGGCTCCTACGAGCAGTACTTC
.	TRBV5-1	.	TRBJ1-2	CASSLVGRRYGYTF	TGCGCCAGCAGCTTGGTGGGACGGCGGTATGGCTACACCTTC
.	TRBV29-1	.	TRBJ1-1	CSVGGQGVGTNTEAFF	TGCAGCGTTGGGGGCCAGGGTGTGGGGACGAACACTGAAGCTTTCTTT
.	TRBV5-6	few	TRBJ1-1	CASRDTWGNTEAFF	TGTGCCAGCAGGGATACGTGGGGCAACACTGAAGCTTTCTTT
.	TRBV7-9	.	TRBJ2-5	CASTFRQQETQYF	TGTGCCAGCACCTTCCGACAGCAAGAGACCCAGTACTTC
.	TRBV9	.	TRBJ2-2	CASEGDAALFF	TGTGCCAGCGAGGGGGACGCGGCGCTGTTTTTT
TRBD1	TRBV29-1	.	TRBJ1-2	CSVVSRGLKKGYTF	TGCAGCGTTGTATCTAGGGGGCTAAAGAAAGGCTACACCTTC
.	TRBV5-4	few	TRBJ1-5	CASSLDGYNQPQHF	TGTGCCAGCAGCTTGGACGGGTACAATCAGCCCCAGCATTTT
.	TRBV7-9	once	TRBJ2-5	CASSLSGPETQYF	TGTGCCAGCAGCTTATCGGGGCCAGAGACCCAGTACTTC
.	TRBV7-9	.	TRBJ1-2	CASSPPGPYGYTF	TGTGCCAGCAGCCCACCCGGCCCCTATGGCTACACCTTC
.	TRBV13	.	TRBJ1-1	CASSASRHDAEAFF	TGTGCCAGCAGCGCCTCGAGACACGACGCTGAAGCTTTCTTT
TRBD1	TRBV7-9	few	TRBJ1-5	CATGQGAFSNQPQHF	TGTGCTACCGGACAGGGGGCCTTTAGCAATCAGCCCCAGCATTTT
.	TRBV27	.	TRBJ1-6	CASTPYRVPQGAPLHF	TGTGCCAGCACCCCTTACCGGGTCCCACAAGGAGCACCCCTCCACTTT
.	TRBV7-6	.	TRBJ2-1	CASSLRRGAEQFF	TGTGCCAGCAGCTTAAGGAGGGGGGCAGAGCAGTTCTTC
.	TRBV15	few	TRBJ1-5	CATSRDPGYGNQPQHF	TGTGCCACCAGCAGAGATCCCGGGTATGGTAATCAGCCCCAGCATTTT
.	TRBV11-2	few	TRBJ1-3	CASGGFGNTIYF	TGTGCCAGCGGTGGTTTCGGAAACACCATATATTTT
.	TRBV6-5	.	TRBJ1-1	CASVSGTGIPEAFF	TGTGCCAGCGTCTCCGGTACAGGGATACCTGAAGCTTTCTTT
TRBD1	TRBV25-1	.	TRBJ1-1	CASSTGGTEAFF	TGTGCCAGCAGCACAGGGGGGACTGAAGCTTTCTTT
TRBD1	TRBV30	.	TRBJ2-7	CAWNRDSPYEQYF	TGTGCCTGGAACCGGGACAGCCCCTACGAGCAGTACTTC
.	TRBV13	.	TRBJ2-7	CASSLGHFTPYEQYF	TGTGCCAGCAGCTTAGGACACTTTACTCCGTACGAGCAGTACTTC
.	TRBV30	.	TRBJ2-3	CAWSFSTDTQYF	TGTGCCTGGAGTTTTAGCACAGATACGCAGTATTTT
.	TRBV4-3	few	TRBJ2-3	CASSQDLTGGDRTDTQYF	TGCGCCAGCAGCCAAGATCTTACTGGCGGGGACCGGACAGATACGCAGTATTTT
.	TRBV27	.	TRBJ1-2	CASSFRDTYGYTF	TGTGCCAGCAGTTTCCGGGACACCTATGGCTACACCTTC
.	TRBV6-4	few	TRBJ2-5	CAREETQYF	TGTGCCAGAGAAGAGACCCAGTACTTC